This T cell receptor beta chain was observed in a study of T cells in Graves' hyperthyroidism and ophthalmopathy. Concerning this clonotype itself: No antigen is known for it.

Using RNA transcripts as the source, TCR beta CDR3 regions were amplified. In the first-round RT-PCR of the TCR CDR3, the HTBI primer set was used. TCRdb analysed the multiplex PCR reads with MiXCR anew, one entry per CDR3 protein. This sample has about 610,000 distinct CDR3 sequences, with 35% to 55% found just once. J lost 6 bases, V lost 1 base, and 5 bases had no gene match. The CDR3 is made up of 14 amino acids. The germline V gene encodes CDR1 LNHNV and CDR2 YYDKDF (reference sequence). General study points: Most thyroid clonotypes expanded above 0.001 were also detected in blood.

This chain uses TRBV15 with TRBJ2-7; 8 bases agree with TRBD1. Sequenced: peripheral blood or thyroid tissue (not recorded which). This TCR came from a woman aged 18-29 years with Graves' hyperthyroidism. In DNA, the CDR3 is TGTGCCACCAGCAGAGGGACAGGGCTAACCGAGCAGTACTTC. Protein product: CATSRGTGLTEQYF.